The sequence of this T cell receptor (beta chain) was determined in a study of shared clonotypes between healthy human individuals. Broader study findings: Though the depth was large, rarefaction showed that sorted-subset sequencing was incomplete.

The trim removed 2 bases at V and 3 bases at J, leaving 4 bases unmatched. Germline V gene sequence: CDR1 SGHTA, CDR2 FQGNSA. CDR3 length equals 16 residues. At deep level, the assay was performed. Profiled with immunoSEQ multiplex PCR; TCRdb holds only in-frame clones, not every one. This table holds 500,000 to 700,000 clones, around 95% found once. Naive CD8 cells were CD45RO-negative, positively selected for CCR7, excluding terminally differentiated effector memory CD45RA+ cells. In regard to this clone: Its matching antigen is unknown.

Sequencing input: naive CD8+ T cells sorted from blood. The receptor comes from a woman aged 25 to 39 in good health. The chain uses TRBV7-2 and TRBJ2-3; the match to TRBD2 covers 11 bases. Here the CDR3 reads CASSLLAGGITDTQYF. CDR3 DNA: TGTGCCAGCAGCTTACTAGCGGGAGGAATAACAGATACGCAGTATTTT.